The 2 T cell receptor beta chains below were found in one sample sequenced in a study of CD8 T cells in Susac syndrome. Reverse transcription of roughly 0.45 to 1 ug RNA used random hexamers. TCRdb reprocessed the immunoSEQ multiplex PCR reads via MiXCR and lists one record per CDR3 protein. The sample contains 180,000 or so distinct CDR3 sequences, about 94% of which appear only once. Sequencing input: CD4+ T cells from PBMCs. The source of these receptors is a human donor with Susac syndrome.

The chain uses TRBV4-3 and TRBJ2-1; TRBD2 aligns across 8 bases. The trim removed 1 base at V and 7 bases at J, leaving 9 bases unmatched. The CDR3 contains 16 residues. CDR1 LGHNA and CDR2 YSLEER come from the germline V gene. The CDR3 protein is CASSQVFSGTWNEQFF. The CDR3, as DNA: TGCGCCAGCAGCCAAGTTTTTAGCGGGACCTGGAATGAGCAGTTCTTC.

V gene TRBV3-1 combines with J gene TRBJ2-1, with 14 bases aligning to TRBD2. The length of the CDR3 is 13 residues. Germline V gives CDR1 LGHDT, CDR2 YNNKEL (reference sequence). CDR3 in DNA: TGTGTCTCCGGGACTAGCGGGAGAAGGGAGCAGTTCTTC. It is translated as CVSGTSGRREQFF.